The 12 T cell receptor beta chains presented below share a single source sample, sequenced in a study of shared clonotypes between healthy human individuals. Generated by immunoSEQ multiplex PCR, the TCRdb table keeps only in-frame clones and is missing some. Of some 790,000 clones listed, roughly 72% were seen once; the top ten hold more than 1.5%. The sequenced sample was memory CD4+ T cells sorted from blood. The sample's subset: CD45RA-negative fraction. The receptors shown here come from a young woman in good health.

The CDR3 is CASSLHPGTSGKGNEQFF. The CDR3 nucleotides read TGTGCCAGCTCACTACACCCCGGGACTAGCGGGAAGGGAAATGAGCAGTTCTTC. The V call is TRBV18, the J call TRBJ2-1, with TRBD2 matching 13 bases. The J segment lost 7 bases and the V segment lost 4 bases, leaving 13 bases of the junction unmatched. Germline V CDR1 and CDR2: KGHSH, LQKENI. CDR3 length equals 18 residues.

V gene TRBV28 combines with J gene TRBJ2-5; tentatively, D is TRBD1 or TRBD2 (5 bases each). Trimming took off 0 bases at V and 7 bases at J, with 12 bases between the two ends. There are 14 residues in the CDR3. Germline CDR1 is MDHEN and CDR2 is SYDVKM. The CDR3 nucleotides are TGTGCCAGCAGTTTATGGGGGGACCGAGGGACCCAGTACTTC. This sequence encodes CASSLWGDRGTQYF.

The chain combines TRBV28 with TRBJ1-5; D is unclear. Trimming shortened V by 10 bases and J by 7 bases, and 11 bases separated the two germline ends. The CDR3 has 11 residues. Germline values: CDR1 MDHEN, CDR2 SYDVKM. DNA of the CDR3: TGTGCCACCGGGGTGTACCAGCCCCAGCATTTT. It translates to CATGVYQPQHF.

A few counts support this clone. V and J are TRBV19 and TRBJ2-2; 9 bases agree with TRBD2. The CDR3 consists of 15 residues. J lost 2 bases, V lost 5 bases, and 3 bases had no gene match. Germline CDR1 and CDR2: LNHDA and SQIVND (reference sequence). The DNA of the CDR3 is TGTGCCAGTAGTTGGCTAGCGGGAAACACCGGGGAGCTGTTTTTT. Protein product: CASSWLAGNTGELFF.

This clone has only one observation. This chain joins TRBV30 and TRBJ2-1; D is ambiguous. Trimming left V 0 bases short and J 8 bases short, with 17 bases between. Looked up from germline, CDR1 is GTSNPN and CDR2 is SVGIG (reference sequence). This CDR3 contains 15 residues. The CDR3: CAWSVPGPKGYEQFF. The CDR3 DNA follows: TGTGCCTGGAGTGTACCGGGCCCCAAAGGCTATGAGCAGTTCTTC.

The chain is built from TRBV29-1 and TRBJ2-7; D is tentatively TRBD1 or TRBD2 (5 bases each). V was trimmed by 7 bases and J by 0 bases, leaving 10 bases between them. The germline CDR1 and CDR2 sequences are SQVTM and ANQGSEA. The CDR3 runs 12 residues. The CDR3 here is CSAGTVSYEQYF. CDR3 in DNA: TGCAGCGCTGGGACGGTCTCCTACGAGCAGTACTTC.

This chain links TRBV10-3 with TRBJ1-5; TRBD1 matches 7 bases. Germline lookup yields CDR1 ENHRY and CDR2 SYGVKD. This CDR3 has 12 residues. The trim removed 10 bases at V and 4 bases at J, leaving 4 bases unmatched. For the CDR3, the DNA is TGTGCCACCGGGACAGTGAATCAGCCCCAGCATTTT. This sequence encodes CATGTVNQPQHF.

The V and J genes are TRBV19 and TRBJ2-3; D possibly matches TRBD1 or TRBD2 (6 bases each). The CDR3 covers 17 residues. V shed 6 bases and J shed 1 base, with 20 bases lying between them. Germline CDR1 and CDR2: LNHDA and SQIVND (reference sequence). CDR3 DNA: TGTGCCAGTAGAATTGGGGGGCGGGACGGAGGCACAGATACGCAGTATTTT. It specifies CASRIGGRDGGTDTQYF. The entire variable domain, with the rest obtained from reference TRBV19 and TRBJ2-3, is as follows: DGGITQSPKYLFRKEGQNVTLSCEQNLNHDAMYWYRQDPGQGLRLIYYSQIVNDFQKGDIAEGYSVSREKKESFPLTVTSAQKNPTAFYLCASRIGGRDGGTDTQYFGPGTRLTVL.

CDR3 bases: TGTGCCAGCAGCCAAGCCAGCCAGTGGGCATGGAACACCGGGGAGCTGTTTTTT. Its protein product is CASSQASQWAWNTGELFF. The chain is built from TRBV14 and TRBJ2-2; no clear D. This CDR3 is built from 18 residues. Trimming left V 1 base short and J 1 base short, with 16 bases between. Germline CDR1 and CDR2: SGHDN and FVKESK.

This chain uses TRBV11-2 with TRBJ2-1, with a tentative D call TRBD2 (6 bases). Germline CDR1 and CDR2: SGHAT and FQNNGV. The CDR3 totals 12 residues. Trimming pared 0 bases from V and 13 bases from J, leaving 10 bases between. CDR3 DNA sequence: TGTGCCAGCAGCTTAGACCGGGACTTCCAGTTCTTC. Translation: CASSLDRDFQFF.

The chain combines TRBV5-3 with TRBJ1-5, with D possibly TRBD1 on 6 matching bases. TRBV5-3 is treated as an ORF (open reading frame) with a function not yet certain. The CDR3 has 13 residues. Trimming pared 9 bases from V and 2 bases from J, leaving 12 bases between. The CDR3 loop reads CAITGSGNQPQHF. The CDR3 region has the DNA TGTGCCATAACAGGGTCGGGCAATCAGCCCCAGCATTTT.

This chain uses TRBV18 with TRBJ1-1; tentative D call: TRBD1 (5 bases). The CDR3 is 15 residues long. Germline V gene lookup returns CDR1 KGHSH and CDR2 LQKENI. The V end lost 6 bases, the J end lost 0 bases, and 14 bases lay between the germline ends. CDR3 region: CASSRQTEMNTEAFF. The CDR3 nucleotides read TGTGCCAGCTCGCGGCAGACAGAGATGAACACTGAAGCTTTCTTT.